The text below deals with one TCR beta chain. Its antigen remains unidentified. Base qualities are not recorded, but no much larger clone differs from it by a single base. The CDR3 sequence holds 15 residues, the cysteine and phenylalanine included. Just the 45-base CDR3 DNA is kept, in frame starting at base 1. The germline V gene provides CDR1 SGHDT and CDR2 YYEEEE. V lost 0 bases and J lost 5 bases, and the count of bases not matched to a germline gene is 6. The data were obtained in a study of blood T cells in healthy people across ages (dated by TCRdb to about 2015). As for the study more broadly: Template switching captured roughly one uniquely barcoded TCR beta cDNA molecule per two T cells in model experiments. Age-related changes in TCR beta repertoire diversity were measured in the study by deep sequencing normalized with unique cDNA molecular identifiers. Donors were grouped into four age groups: young (average roughly 17 years), middle-aged (around 39), aged (about 60) and long-lived (around 82). To avoid experimental bias, donors of different ages were distributed randomly across sequencing lanes. Two additional independent replicas of 1 million unique cDNA reads from the same blood draw were analyzed for two donors (one aged 18 to 30 and one aged 80 or older).

Points the paper makes about the study in general: Compared with the aged group, more naive CD4+ T cells, fewer expanded clones and increased TCR diversity were shown by the long-lived group, suggesting age selection. There was a strong correlation between observed TCR beta diversity and the percentage of naive T cells measured by flow cytometry. Bulk unsorted PBMC profiling prevented conclusive comparison of naive and antigen-experienced compartments. Estimates of total diversity from one million sequenced T cells were regarded as lower bounds and underestimates. Because donor CMV infection status was unknown, age-related changes in expanded clonotypes were potentially confounded. As age increased, observed TCR beta diversity per million T cells dropped in a roughly linear way, and a significant reduction was already evident by age 40.

Donors were about 36 systemically healthy Caucasian individuals from Russia aged 6 to 90 years. Each donor gave ten milliliters of peripheral blood, drawn into EDTA-treated Vacutainer tubes. Ficoll-Paque density-gradient centrifugation was used to isolate PBMCs, with at least 7 million per sample. Trizol reagent was used to extract total RNA from PBMCs, with at least 5 micrograms per sample. The percentages of naive CD45RAhigh/CD27high T cells were determined by flow cytometry on a PBMC aliquot from every donor. Libraries came from 5' RACE. The reads were generated on an Illumina HiSeq 2500. A second PCR of roughly 6 to 12 cycles was performed with a sample-barcoded 5' primer and a J-beta primer mix. A template-switch 5' adaptor carrying 12 random nucleotides introduced a unique molecular identifier onto each TCR beta cDNA molecule. Each sample yielded at least 3 million CDR3-containing paired-end reads. First-strand cDNA synthesis was performed from all RNA using the Mint cDNA synthesis kit, with priming by a TRBC-specific oligonucleotide. Following uracil-DNA glycosylase treatment, a first 18-cycle PCR with universal primers M1SS and BC2_uni_R was performed on all cDNA. As for the original processing: Each sample was normalized by randomly selecting 1 million high-quality reads, each carrying a distinct molecular identifier. Instead of being binned into consensus sequences, reads with shared molecular identifiers were discarded. MiTCR, with a Q25 quality threshold and the strictest error-elimination algorithm, was used for CDR3 identification, clonotype clustering and error correction. A nonparametric unseen species model using Euler transformation provided a lower-bound estimate of total TCR beta diversity. TCRdb applied fastp at Q25 and MiXCR to the public reads, then kept only in-frame beta chains. Entries are consolidated by CDR3 protein sequence, retaining the most common genes and DNA. These V and J calls derive from TCRdb rather than the authors' analysis. The sample table shows hundreds of thousands of distinct CDR3 sequences, and about 21% are seen once. Under 4% of the sample is held by the ten biggest clonotypes.

Here the chain combines TRBV5-6 and TRBJ1-2, with 8 central nucleotides matching TRBD1. The sample was blood. The receptor's source is a man aged 65-85 years in good health. The bases are TGTGCCAGCAGCTTGGGACAGGGGACTTGGTATGGCTACACCTTC. Its protein is CASSLGQGTWYGYTF.